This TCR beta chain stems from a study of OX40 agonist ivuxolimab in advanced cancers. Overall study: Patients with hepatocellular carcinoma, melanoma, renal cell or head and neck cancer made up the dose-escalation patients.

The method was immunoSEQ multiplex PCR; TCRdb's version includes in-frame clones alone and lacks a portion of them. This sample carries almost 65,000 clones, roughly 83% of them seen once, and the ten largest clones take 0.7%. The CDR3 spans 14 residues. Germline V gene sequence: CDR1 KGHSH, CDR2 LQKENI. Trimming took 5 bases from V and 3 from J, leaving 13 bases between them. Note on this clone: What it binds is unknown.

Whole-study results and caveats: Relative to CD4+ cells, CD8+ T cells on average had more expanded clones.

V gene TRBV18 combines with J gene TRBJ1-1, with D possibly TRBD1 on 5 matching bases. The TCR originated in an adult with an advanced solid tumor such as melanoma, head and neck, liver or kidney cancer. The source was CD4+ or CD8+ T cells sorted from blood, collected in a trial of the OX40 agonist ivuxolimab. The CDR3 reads CASSTARGDTEAFF. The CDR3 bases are TGTGCCAGCTCAACCGCCCGGGGGGACACTGAAGCTTTCTTT.